What follows are 10 T cell receptor beta chains derived from one specimen sequenced in a study of identical twins. Each CDR3 protein gets one entry after TCRdb re-called the 5' RACE reads with MiXCR. Of 400,000 to 550,000 distinct CDR3 sequences detected, 22% appear once; the ten largest clones hold around 0.91%. These data were also filed under a second study, of T cells expressing NK-cell markers.

Input material: CD4+ T cells sorted from blood. The receptors were sampled from a woman younger than 30 in good health.

There are many counts of this clonotype. This chain uses TRBV29-1 with TRBJ1-2; the D gene is possibly TRBD1 (6 bases). Trimming left V 7 bases short and J 8 bases short, with 14 bases between. Germline loops: CDR1 SQVTM, CDR2 ANQGSEA. The CDR3 has 11 residues. Here the CDR3 reads CSDGGGYGYTF. The CDR3 region has the DNA TGCAGCGACGGAGGGGGGTACGGCTACACCTTC.

The sample holds a few counts of this clonotype. The chain has TRBV7-8 and TRBJ2-1, with TRBD2 as a possible D gene (7 bases). Trimming stripped 3 bases from V and 8 bases from J, with 20 bases between. Germline V lookup: CDR1 SGHVS, CDR2 FQNEAQ. CDR3 length: 16 residues. The DNA for the CDR3 is TGTGCCAGCAGCTTTTTGGGGGGGCCTAGTAGGGATGAGCAGTTCTTC. Amino acid sequence: CASSFLGGPSRDEQFF.

V usage is TRBV12-3 or TRBV12-4 and J usage is TRBJ1-5; maybe TRBD1 (6 bases). CDR3 size: 16 residues. V dropped 3 bases and J dropped 1 base, with 13 bases sitting between them. CDR3 coding DNA: TGTGCCAGCAGTTTTTGGGGGGCTGGGAGCAATCAGCCCCAGCATTTT. It translates to CASSFWGAGSNQPQHF.

Here the CDR3 reads CASSYQRTGGTDTQYF. CDR3 in DNA: TGTGCCAGCAGTTACCAGAGGACAGGGGGAACAGATACGCAGTATTTT. V and J are TRBV6-5 and TRBJ2-3; 10 bases are shared with TRBD1. The ends lost 2 bases at V and 3 bases at J; junction bases unmatched: 5. There are 16 residues in the CDR3. The germline CDR1 and CDR2 sequences are MNHEY and SVGAGI.

In this sample, this clonotype turned up a few times. V is TRBV7-9 and J is TRBJ2-1; 10 nucleotides agree with TRBD2. J gave up 3 bases and V 5 bases, and 10 bases lay outside the gene matches. CDR1 is SEHNR and CDR2 is FQNEAQ in the germline V gene (reference sequence). This CDR3 comprises 17 residues. Here the CDR3 reads CASSQSWLAGGYNEQFF. CDR3 nucleotide sequence: TGTGCCAGCAGCCAATCTTGGTTAGCGGGAGGCTACAATGAGCAGTTCTTC.

A few counts support this clonotype. The chain has TRBV20-1 and TRBJ2-7, with 9 bases aligning to TRBD1. The V and J ends lost 4 bases and 4 bases, in that order; junction bases with no gene match: 8. The CDR3 consists of 14 residues. CDR1 and CDR2 (germline): DFQATT, SNEGSKA (reference sequence). CDR3 sequence: CSANPGQGLYEQYF. Written as DNA, the CDR3 is TGCAGTGCTAACCCGGGACAGGGTTTGTACGAGCAGTACTTC.

This clonotype was seen only a few times. The chain combines TRBV29-1 with TRBJ2-5, with D unresolved. The CDR3 covers 14 residues. The germline gives CDR1 SQVTM, CDR2 ANQGSEA. V lost 4 bases and J 5 bases, leaving 17 bases between the germline ends. The CDR3 bases are TGCAGCGTTGTTAACGATTGGACCGGGGAGACCCAGTACTTC. Translation gives CSVVNDWTGETQYF.

This clonotype was recorded a few times. The CDR3 region is CASSLLGTRETQYF. CDR3 nucleotide sequence: TGTGCCAGCAGCTTACTCGGCACGCGGGAGACCCAGTACTTC. The genes are TRBV7-9 and TRBJ2-5; D unclear. The ends were cut back, 2 bases at V and 5 bases at J, with 12 bases in the middle. The CDR3 has 14 residues. Looked up from germline, CDR1 is SEHNR and CDR2 is FQNEAQ (reference sequence).

In this sample, this clonotype turned up a few times. This sequence joins TRBV5-1 and TRBJ2-7; TRBD1 is a possible D gene (5 bases). Germline lookup yields CDR1 SGHRS and CDR2 YFSETQ. The CDR3 sequence is 11 residues long. The ends were cut back, 4 bases at V and 6 bases at J, with 8 bases in the middle. The CDR3 coding sequence is TGCGCCAGCAGCGGGGCCTTCGAGCAGTACTTC. Protein sequence: CASSGAFEQYF.

This clonotype has a count of ten or more. The chain recombines TRBV12-3 or TRBV12-4 with TRBJ2-1; the match to TRBD2 covers 16 bases. J was trimmed by 7 bases and V by 5 bases; bases with no gene match: 2. This CDR3 region has 15 residues. Here the CDR3 reads CASSGTSGGGNEQFF. The CDR3 DNA reads TGTGCCAGCAGTGGGACTAGCGGGGGGGGTAATGAGCAGTTCTTC.